This T cell receptor (beta chain) was recorded in a study of response to subunit inactivated influenza vaccine. This clonotype was detected only a few times. Its antigen is unidentified. The CDR3 extends over 15 amino acids. Trimming pared 0 bases from V and 5 bases from J, leaving 11 bases between. Germline CDR1 is SGDLS and CDR2 is YYNGEE. Points from the study as a whole: Few new T cells, the authors suggested, are recruited by each seasonal influenza vaccination.

TCRdb used MiXCR to reprocess the RT-PCR reads, holding one entry per CDR3 protein. The sample includes about 190,000 distinct CDR3 sequences, around 15% seen only once; the top ten take under 30%. The source was CD8+ T cells sorted from PBMCs, collected about 5 days after vaccination. The receptor's source is a man aged 45-65 years who received an inactivated influenza vaccine. The chain recombines TRBV9 with TRBJ2-2; the D gene could be TRBD1 or TRBD2 (5 bases each). This CDR3 is CASSVDWDLTGELFF. For the CDR3, the DNA is TGTGCCAGCAGCGTAGACTGGGACCTGACCGGGGAGCTGTTTTTT.